This T cell receptor (beta chain) was documented in a study of CD8 T cells in ankylosing spondylitis. General study points: Prior work had noted some motif variants in reactive arthritis blood and synovial fluid. With a CD8+ phenotype, disease-linked clones were relatively rare in peripheral blood.

One entry per CDR3 protein, called by TCRdb with MiXCR from the 5' RACE reads. The sample consists of fewer than 250,000 distinct CDR3 sequences, roughly 32% of them appearing once. The length of the CDR3 is 18 residues. From germline, CDR1 is MGHRA and CDR2 YSYEKL. The J segment lost 6 bases and the V segment lost 0 bases, leaving 8 bases of the junction unmatched. This clonotype has more than one count but fewer than ten. Its antigen is still unknown. The specimen was blood, either unsorted or a sorted T cell fraction (not recorded which). The chain recombines TRBV4-1 with TRBJ2-2, with 12 nucleotides matching TRBD1. The sequence was obtained from a male donor with ankylosing spondylitis or in good health (not recorded which). CDR3 DNA sequence: TGCGCCAGCAGCCAAGATGTGGTCGGGACAGGGGGCTCCGGGGAGCTGTTTTTT. It is translated as CASSQDVVGTGGSGELFF.